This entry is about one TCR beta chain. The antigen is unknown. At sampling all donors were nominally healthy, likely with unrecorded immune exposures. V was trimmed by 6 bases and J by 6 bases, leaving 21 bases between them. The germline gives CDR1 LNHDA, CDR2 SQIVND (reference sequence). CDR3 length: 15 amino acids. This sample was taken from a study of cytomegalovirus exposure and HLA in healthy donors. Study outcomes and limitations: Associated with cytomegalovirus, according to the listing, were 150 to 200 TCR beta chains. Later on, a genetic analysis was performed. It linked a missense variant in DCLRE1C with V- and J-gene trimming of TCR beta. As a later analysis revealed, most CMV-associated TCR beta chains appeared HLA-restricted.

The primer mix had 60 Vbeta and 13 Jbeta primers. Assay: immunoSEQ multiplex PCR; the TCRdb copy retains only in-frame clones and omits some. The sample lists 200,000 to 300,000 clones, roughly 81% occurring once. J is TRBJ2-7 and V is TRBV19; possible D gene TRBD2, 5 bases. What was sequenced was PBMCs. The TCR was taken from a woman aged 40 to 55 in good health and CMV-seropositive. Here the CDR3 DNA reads TGTGCCAGTAGCACCGGGAACCCGGGAAGGTTCGAGCAGTACTTC. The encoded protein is CASSTGNPGRFEQYF.